The clone carrying this T cell receptor (beta chain) was seen more than once but under ten times. Its antigen is still unknown. Its ends do not fully match the called genes, so a read error is possible. This specimen belongs to a study of cytomegalovirus exposure and HLA in healthy donors. The donors, nominally healthy at sampling, likely had unrecorded immune exposures. The CDR3 loop spans 12 amino acids. In germline, CDR1 is SSHAT, CDR2 FNYEAQ (reference sequence). General study findings and limits: The authors judged a highly shared variant cluster likely a sequencing artifact.

13 Jbeta primers and 60 Vbeta primers were used for the PCR. Produced via immunoSEQ multiplex PCR; TCRdb's table is partial and in-frame only. The top ten hold 6.2% of the sample, which has approximately 150,000 clones, approximately 80% seen once. This sequence originates from a middle-aged woman in good health and CMV-seropositive. Material: PBMCs. The rearrangement uses TRBV7-7 and TRBJ2-5; tentative D call: TRBD1 (6 bases). The CDR3 coding sequence is TGTGCTAGCAGCCCAGGGACAACCACCCAGTACTTC. Translated: CASSPGTTTQYF. Variable domain in full (rest from reference TRBV7-7 and TRBJ2-5): GAGVSQSPRYKVTKRGQDVTLRCDPISSHATLYWYQQALGQGPEFLTYFNYEAQPDKSGLPSDRFSAERPEGSISTLTIQRTEQRDSAMYRCASSPGTTTQYFGPGTRLLVL.